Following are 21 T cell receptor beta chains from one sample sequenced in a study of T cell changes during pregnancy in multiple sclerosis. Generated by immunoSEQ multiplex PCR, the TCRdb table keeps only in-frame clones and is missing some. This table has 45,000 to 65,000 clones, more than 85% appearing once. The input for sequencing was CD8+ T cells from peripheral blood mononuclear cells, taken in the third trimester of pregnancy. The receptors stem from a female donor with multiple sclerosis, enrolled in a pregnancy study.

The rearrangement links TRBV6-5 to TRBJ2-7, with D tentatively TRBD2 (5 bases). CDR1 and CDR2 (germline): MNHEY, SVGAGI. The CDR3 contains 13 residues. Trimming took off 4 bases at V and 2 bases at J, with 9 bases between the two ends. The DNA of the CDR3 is TGTGCCAGCAGTTCCGGGATGGCCTACGAGCAGTACTTC. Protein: CASSSGMAYEQYF.

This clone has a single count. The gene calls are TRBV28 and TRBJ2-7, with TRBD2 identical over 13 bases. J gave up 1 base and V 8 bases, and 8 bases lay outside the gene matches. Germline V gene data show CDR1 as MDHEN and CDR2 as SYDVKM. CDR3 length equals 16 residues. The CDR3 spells CASRGLAGEVSYEQYF. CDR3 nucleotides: TGTGCCAGCCGAGGACTAGCGGGAGAAGTATCCTACGAGCAGTACTTC.

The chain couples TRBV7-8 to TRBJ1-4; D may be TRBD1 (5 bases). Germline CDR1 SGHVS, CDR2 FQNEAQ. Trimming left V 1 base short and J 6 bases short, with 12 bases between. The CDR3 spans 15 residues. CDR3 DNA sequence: TGTGCCAGCAGCTTAGTTTGGGGGAGGGATGAAAAACTGTTTTTT. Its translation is CASSLVWGRDEKLFF.

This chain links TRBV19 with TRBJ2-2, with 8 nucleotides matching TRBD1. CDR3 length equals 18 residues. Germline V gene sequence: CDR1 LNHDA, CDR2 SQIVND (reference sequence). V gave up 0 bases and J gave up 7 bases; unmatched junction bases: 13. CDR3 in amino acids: CASSIDPSGTGWGGELFF. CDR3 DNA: TGTGCCAGTAGTATAGACCCCTCCGGGACAGGTTGGGGCGGGGAGCTGTTTTTT.

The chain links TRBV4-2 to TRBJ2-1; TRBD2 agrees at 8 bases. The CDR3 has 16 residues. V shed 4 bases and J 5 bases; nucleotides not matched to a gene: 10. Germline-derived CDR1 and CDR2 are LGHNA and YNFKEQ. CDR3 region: CASSPIGTSGDNEQFF. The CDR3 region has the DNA TGTGCCAGCAGCCCAATAGGAACTAGCGGCGACAATGAGCAGTTCTTC.

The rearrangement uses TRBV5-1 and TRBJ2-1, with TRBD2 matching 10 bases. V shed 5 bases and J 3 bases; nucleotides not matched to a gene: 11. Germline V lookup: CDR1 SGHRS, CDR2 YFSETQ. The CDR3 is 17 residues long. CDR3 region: CASSSPGLAFLYNEQFF. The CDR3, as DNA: TGCGCCAGCAGTTCGCCGGGACTAGCGTTCCTCTACAATGAGCAGTTCTTC.

CDR3 coding DNA: TGTGCCAGTAGTGTCGGCCGGGTGGAGCAGTTCTTC. This sequence encodes CASSVGRVEQFF. This chain links TRBV19 with TRBJ2-1; unclear D gene. Germline V lookup: CDR1 LNHDA, CDR2 SQIVND (reference sequence). V was shortened by 5 bases and J by 10 bases, with 12 bases between the two germline ends. This CDR3 spans 12 amino acids.

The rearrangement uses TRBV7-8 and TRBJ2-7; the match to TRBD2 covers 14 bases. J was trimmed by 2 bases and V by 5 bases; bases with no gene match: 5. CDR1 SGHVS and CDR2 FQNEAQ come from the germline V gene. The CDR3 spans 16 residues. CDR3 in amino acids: CASSMGTSGSPYEQYF. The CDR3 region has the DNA TGTGCCAGCAGCATGGGGACTAGCGGGAGCCCCTACGAGCAGTACTTC. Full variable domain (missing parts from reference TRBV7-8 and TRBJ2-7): GAGVSQSPRYKVAKRGQDVALRCDPISGHVSLFWYQQALGQGPEFLTYFQNEAQLDKSGLPSDRFFAERPEGSVSTLKIQRTQQEDSAVYLCASSMGTSGSPYEQYFGPGTRLTVT.

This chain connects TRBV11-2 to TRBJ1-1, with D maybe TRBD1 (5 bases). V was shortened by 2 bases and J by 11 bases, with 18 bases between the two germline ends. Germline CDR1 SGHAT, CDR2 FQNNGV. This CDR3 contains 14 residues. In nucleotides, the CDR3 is TGTGCCAGCAGCTTAAGATTGGGTTCGGGGGTCGCTTTCTTT. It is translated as CASSLRLGSGVAFF.

In DNA, the CDR3 is TGTGCCTGGAGTTTCGCCGACAGGCTTGATCAGCCCCAGCATTTT. Its protein is CAWSFADRLDQPQHF. V gene TRBV30 combines with J gene TRBJ1-5, with a tentative D call TRBD1 (6 bases). There are 15 residues in the CDR3. The V gene's germline CDR1 is GTSNPN and CDR2 SVGIG (reference sequence). The V gene lost 2 bases and the J gene lost 5 bases, with 16 bases spanning the gap.

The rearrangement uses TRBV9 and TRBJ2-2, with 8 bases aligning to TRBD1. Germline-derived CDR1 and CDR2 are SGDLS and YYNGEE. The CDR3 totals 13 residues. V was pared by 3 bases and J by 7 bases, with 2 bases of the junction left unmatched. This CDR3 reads CASSGGQGGELFF. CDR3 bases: TGTGCCAGCAGCGGAGGACAGGGCGGGGAGCTGTTTTTT.

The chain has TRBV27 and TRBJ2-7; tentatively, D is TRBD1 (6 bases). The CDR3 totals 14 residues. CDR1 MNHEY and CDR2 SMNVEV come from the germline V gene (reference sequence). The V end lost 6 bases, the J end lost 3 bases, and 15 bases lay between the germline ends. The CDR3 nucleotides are TGTGCCAGCAGGCTGGGGGCCCCAGGCTACGAGCAGTACTTC. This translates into CASRLGAPGYEQYF.

The CDR3 region is CASSFRSPGQPQHF. In DNA form, the CDR3 reads TGTGCCAGCAGTTTCCGGTCACCAGGTCAGCCCCAGCATTTT. The chain couples TRBV28 to TRBJ1-5, with D hard to call. Trimming took off 3 bases at V and 6 bases at J, with 12 bases between the two ends. Germline loops: CDR1 MDHEN, CDR2 SYDVKM. CDR3 length: 14 residues. Filled out from reference TRBV28 and TRBJ1-5, the complete variable domain reads DVKVTQSSRYLVKRTGEKVFLECVQDMDHENMFWYRQDPGLGLRLIYFSYDVKMKEKGDIPEGYSVSREKKERFSLILESASTNQTSMYLCASSFRSPGQPQHFGDGTRLSIL.

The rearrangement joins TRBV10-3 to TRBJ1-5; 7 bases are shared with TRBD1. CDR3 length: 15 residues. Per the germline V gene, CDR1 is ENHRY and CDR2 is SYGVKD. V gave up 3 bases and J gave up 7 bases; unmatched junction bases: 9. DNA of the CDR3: TGTGCCATCAGTGACCTTGGGCAGGGGGGACAGCCCCAGCATTTT. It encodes CAISDLGQGGQPQHF.

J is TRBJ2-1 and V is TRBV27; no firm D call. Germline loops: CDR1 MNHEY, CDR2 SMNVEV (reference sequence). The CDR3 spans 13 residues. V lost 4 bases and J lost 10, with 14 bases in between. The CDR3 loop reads CASSSGFFQEQFF. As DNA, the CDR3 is TGTGCCAGCAGTTCGGGTTTTTTTCAAGAGCAGTTCTTC.

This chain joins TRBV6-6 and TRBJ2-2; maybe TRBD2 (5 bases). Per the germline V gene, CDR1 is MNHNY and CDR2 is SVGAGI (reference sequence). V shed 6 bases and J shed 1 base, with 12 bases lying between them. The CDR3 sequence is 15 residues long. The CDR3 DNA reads TGTGCCAGCAGCGGCCTGGAGGAGAACACCGGGGAGCTGTTTTTT. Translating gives CASSGLEENTGELFF.

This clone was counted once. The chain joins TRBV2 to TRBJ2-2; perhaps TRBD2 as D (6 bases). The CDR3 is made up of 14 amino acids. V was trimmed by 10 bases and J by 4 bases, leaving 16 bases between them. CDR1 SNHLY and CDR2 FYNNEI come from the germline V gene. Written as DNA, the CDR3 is TGTGCCATACACTCAGGAGGGGCCACCGGGGAGCTGTTTTTT. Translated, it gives CAIHSGGATGELFF.

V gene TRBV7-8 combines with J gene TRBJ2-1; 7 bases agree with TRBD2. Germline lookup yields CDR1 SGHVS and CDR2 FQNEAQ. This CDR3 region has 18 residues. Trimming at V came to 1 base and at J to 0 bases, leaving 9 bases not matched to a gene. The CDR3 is CASSLGRGSRGSYNEQFF. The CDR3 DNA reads TGTGCCAGCAGCTTAGGCCGCGGGAGTAGAGGCTCCTACAATGAGCAGTTCTTC.

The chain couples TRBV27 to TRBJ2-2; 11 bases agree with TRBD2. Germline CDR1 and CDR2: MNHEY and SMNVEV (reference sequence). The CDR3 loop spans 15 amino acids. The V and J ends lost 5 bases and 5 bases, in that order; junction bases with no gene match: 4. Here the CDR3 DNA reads TGTGCCAGCAGTGCGGGACTAGCGGATACCGGGGAGCTGTTTTTT. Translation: CASSAGLADTGELFF.

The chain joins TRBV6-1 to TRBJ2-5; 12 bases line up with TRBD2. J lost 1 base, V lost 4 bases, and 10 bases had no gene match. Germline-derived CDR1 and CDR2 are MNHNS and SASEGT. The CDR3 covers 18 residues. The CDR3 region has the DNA TGTGCCAGCAGTGCCGGACTAGCGGGGTCCCGAGCCCAAGAGACCCAGTACTTC. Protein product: CASSAGLAGSRAQETQYF.

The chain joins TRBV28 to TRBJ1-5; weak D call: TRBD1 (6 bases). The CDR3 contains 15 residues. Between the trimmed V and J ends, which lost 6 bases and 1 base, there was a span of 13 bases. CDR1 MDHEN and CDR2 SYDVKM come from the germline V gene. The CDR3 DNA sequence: TGTGCCAGCAGCACAGGGAAGTGGAGCAATCAGCCCCAGCATTTT. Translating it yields CASSTGKWSNQPQHF.